Given below is one T cell receptor beta chain in context. As yet, its antigen is unknown. This CDR3 has 13 amino acids. V dropped 1 base and J dropped 4 bases, with 6 bases sitting between them. Looked up from germline, CDR1 is SEHNR and CDR2 is FQNEAQ (reference sequence). TCRdb keeps only in-frame clones here, not all; method: immunoSEQ multiplex PCR. The data show under 150,000 clones, around 88% seen once. These data are taken from a study of identifying expanded T cells in peripheral blood. General study points: Across healthy donors, higher total template counts meant significantly greater two-week count variance.

During the collection period, no donor immune events like infections were recorded. This TCR came from a person aged 18 to 75 in good health. Sequencing input: blood. The V gene is TRBV7-9, the J gene TRBJ2-3; D unresolved. The CDR3 protein is CASSLEVADTQYF. In nucleotides, the CDR3 is TGTGCCAGCAGCTTAGAGGTTGCAGATACGCAGTATTTT.